This T cell receptor (beta chain) comes out of a study of blood T cell repertoires in COVID-19. Study as a whole: Samples came from the United States, Italy and Spain, spanning acute and convalescent COVID-19. The analysed material was cDNA or gDNA that came from T cells, B-cell-depleted T cells, or PBMCs.

CDR3 length: 14 amino acids. Per germline, CDR1 MNHEY and CDR2 SMNVEV (reference sequence). V dropped 6 bases and J dropped 5; count of bases not matched to a gene: 9. The method was immunoSEQ multiplex PCR; TCRdb's version includes in-frame clones alone and lacks a portion of them. The sample consists of 130,000 to 150,000 clones, roughly 76% of them appearing once. The specimen was peripheral blood. This TCR came from a man older than 75 with acute or convalescent COVID-19. The J gene is TRBJ1-1, the V gene TRBV27, with 7 bases identical to TRBD1. CDR3 amino acids: CASSPDRDKTEAFF. CDR3 nucleotides: TGTGCCAGCAGCCCCGACAGGGATAAAACTGAAGCTTTCTTT.